This TCR beta chain was observed in a study of CD8 T cells in Susac syndrome. V shed 0 bases and J 1 base; nucleotides not matched to a gene: 13. The CDR3 spans 19 residues. From germline, CDR1 is LGHDT and CDR2 YNNKEL (reference sequence). Random hexamers were used to reverse transcribe an amount of about 0.5 to 1 ug RNA. One entry per CDR3 protein, called by TCRdb with MiXCR from the immunoSEQ multiplex PCR reads. The sample contains about 200,000 distinct CDR3 sequences, about 94% of which appear only once. This TCR was recovered from a human donor with multiple sclerosis. Material for sequencing was CD8+ T cells from PBMCs. V and J are TRBV3-1 and TRBJ2-5; 8 bases agree with TRBD2. The CDR3 DNA is TGTGCCAGCAGCCAAGAGTGGACTTTGTTGGCGGGGGGCCAAGAGACCCAGTACTTC. As protein: CASSQEWTLLAGGQETQYF.